The entry below gives a single T cell receptor (beta chain) sequence along with its context. Sequenced by immunoSEQ multiplex PCR; TCRdb stores in-frame clones only, minus some. The sample includes hundreds of thousands of clones, around 95% of them seen just once. These data belong to a study of shared clonotypes between healthy human individuals. Naive CD8 cells lacked CD45RO, underwent positive selection for CCR7 and left out terminally differentiated effector memory CD45RA+ cells. The germline gives CDR1 SGDLS, CDR2 YYNGEE. The V and J ends lost 4 bases and 5 bases respectively, with 15 bases between them. The CDR3 is 14 amino acids.

Sequencing was done on a sample of naive CD8+ T cells sorted from blood. The TCR originated in a young woman in good health. The chain is built from TRBV9 and TRBJ2-5; D not resolved. CDR3: CASSPEAGIETQYF. Written as DNA, the CDR3 is TGTGCCAGCAGCCCCGAGGCCGGTATCGAGACCCAGTACTTC.